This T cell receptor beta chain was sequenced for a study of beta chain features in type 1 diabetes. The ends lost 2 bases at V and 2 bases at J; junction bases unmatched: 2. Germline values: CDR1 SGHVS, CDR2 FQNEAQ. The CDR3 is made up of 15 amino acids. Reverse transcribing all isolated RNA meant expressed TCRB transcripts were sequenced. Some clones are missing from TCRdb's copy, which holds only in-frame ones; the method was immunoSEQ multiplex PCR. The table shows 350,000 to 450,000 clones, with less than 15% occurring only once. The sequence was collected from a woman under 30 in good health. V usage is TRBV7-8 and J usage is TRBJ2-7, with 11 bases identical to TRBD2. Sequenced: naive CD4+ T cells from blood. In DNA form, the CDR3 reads TGTGCCAGCAGCTTAAGACTAGCGGGACCCTACGAGCAGTACTTC. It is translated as CASSLRLAGPYEQYF.